The rows below give T cell receptor beta chains drawn from one sample of a study of blood T cell repertoires in COVID-19. The method was immunoSEQ multiplex PCR; TCRdb's version includes in-frame clones alone and lacks a portion of them. The data show approximately 330,000 clones, with 86% seen just once and about 4.2% held by the top ten. The sequencing input was PBMCs or T cells enriched from blood (not recorded which). Every receptor here comes from a woman aged 40-49 years with acute COVID-19. Both conserved end residues are part of each CDR3. A D gene is named only where the DNA matches it firmly. A row's size may be missing; if present it is once, few, many or a size class.

j_call,v_call,clone_size,d_call,cdr3_nt,cdr3_aa
TRBJ1-1,TRBV6-2/TRBV6-3,.,.,TGTGCCAGCAGCCGCGGAGGTGAAGCCACTGAAGCTTTCTTT,CASSRGGEATEAFF
TRBJ2-7,TRBV25-1,.,.,TGTGCCAGCAGCAGACCGGGGAGCTCCTACGAGCAGTACTTC,CASSRPGSSYEQYF
TRBJ1-4,TRBV9,.,.,TGTGCCAGCAGCCTCCGGGACATGAGAGGTGAAAAACTGTTTTTT,CASSLRDMRGEKLFF
TRBJ2-7,TRBV12-3/TRBV12-4,.,.,TGTGCCAGCGGGGCCCAGAGATACGAGCAGTACTTC,CASGAQRYEQYF
TRBJ2-2,TRBV6-4,many,.,TGTGCCAGCGGGAACGGGGAGAACACCGGGGAGCTGTTTTTT,CASGNGENTGELFF
TRBJ2-7,TRBV28,few,.,TGTGCCAGCAGTGCACCTTCTCAGGGGGGATACGAGCAGTACTTC,CASSAPSQGGYEQYF
TRBJ1-1,TRBV25-1,.,TRBD1,TGTGCCAGCAGTGTGGGGACAGGAATGAACACTGAAGCTTTCTTT,CASSVGTGMNTEAFF
TRBJ1-2,TRBV19,.,.,TGTGCCAGTAGTCGGTTTAACTATGGCTACACCTTC,CASSRFNYGYTF
TRBJ1-2,TRBV7-9,.,TRBD1,TGTGCCAGCAGCTCCCAGACAGGGGCCTTGAAAGGCTACACCTTC,CASSSQTGALKGYTF
TRBJ1-5,TRBV7-2,.,.,TGTGCCAGCAGCTTAGTAGCAGGGGATCAGCCCCAGCATTTT,CASSLVAGDQPQHF
TRBJ1-6,TRBV7-2,few,.,TGTGCCAGCAGCTTAGGCCCGATGGGGGAGGTGGGTTCACCCCTCCACTTT,CASSLGPMGEVGSPLHF
TRBJ1-2,TRBV19,once,.,TGTGCCAGCCGGCCGACCAGGGGTATGAACTATGGCTACACCTTC,CASRPTRGMNYGYTF
TRBJ1-2,TRBV18,.,TRBD1,TGTGCCAGCTCACCGGATCTACAGGGGAGCGTGGGCTACACCTTC,CASSPDLQGSVGYTF
TRBJ1-2,TRBV19,.,.,TGTGCCAGTAGTATCACTCAGACATCGTATGGCTACACCTTC,CASSITQTSYGYTF
TRBJ1-5,TRBV19,.,.,TGTGCCAGTAGTGCTAGAATACAGGGCCTCAATCAGCCCCAGCATTTT,CASSARIQGLNQPQHF
TRBJ2-7,TRBV7-9,.,.,TGTGCCAGCAGCAGAGGGGGAGGGGAGAGCGAGCAGTACTTC,CASSRGGGESEQYF
TRBJ1-4,TRBV14,.,.,TGTGCCAGCAGCCAAGGGGACTTTCGGGAAAAACTGTTTTTT,CASSQGDFREKLFF
TRBJ2-7,TRBV11-2,.,.,TGTGCCAGCAGCTTATTTACGGGTTACGAGCAGTACTTC,CASSLFTGYEQYF
TRBJ2-5,TRBV25-1,.,TRBD1,TGTGCCAGCGGCCCCGCGGGACAGGGGGCTTTGGAGACCCAGTACTTC,CASGPAGQGALETQYF
TRBJ2-3,TRBV9,.,.,TGTGCCAGCAGCGTAGCGGGAGTTGGCACAGATACGCAGTATTTT,CASSVAGVGTDTQYF
TRBJ1-2,TRBV12-3/TRBV12-4,.,.,TGTGCCAGCAGTCTACATACAGGGTATGGCTACACCTTC,CASSLHTGYGYTF
TRBJ1-6,TRBV18,.,TRBD1,TGTGCCAGCTCACAGGGACAGGGTGAGGTTTCACCCCTCCACTTT,CASSQGQGEVSPLHF
TRBJ1-2,TRBV28,.,.,TGTGCCAGCAGTGCACAGGGATTCGGTGAGGGCTACACCTTC,CASSAQGFGEGYTF
TRBJ1-5,TRBV6-2/TRBV6-3,.,.,TGTGCCAGCAGTGACGCAGGGAAGGGTTTAAATCAGCCCCAGCATTTT,CASSDAGKGLNQPQHF
TRBJ1-3,TRBV10-3,.,TRBD1,TGTGCCACGACAGGGGACTCTGGAAACACCATATATTTT,CATTGDSGNTIYF
TRBJ1-1,TRBV7-9,.,.,TGTGCCAGCAGCTTAGGACAGGAGTTTGAAGCTTTCTTT,CASSLGQEFEAFF
TRBJ2-7,TRBV27,.,TRBD1,TGTGCCAGCAGGGGATCCGGACAGGGGGCCTACGAGCAGTACTTC,CASRGSGQGAYEQYF
TRBJ2-2,TRBV11-3,.,.,TGTGCCAGCAGCCCTAAGTTGGGACACGGTAACACCGGGGAGCTGTTTTTT,CASSPKLGHGNTGELFF
TRBJ2-1,TRBV11-2,.,.,TGTGCCAGCAGCTTTTACGGGAGCTCCTACAATGAGCAGTTCTTC,CASSFYGSSYNEQFF
TRBJ1-3,TRBV10-3,.,.,TGTGCTTCCCCTCGGGTGTTGGACACCATATATTTT,CASPRVLDTIYF
TRBJ1-5,TRBV10-1,.,TRBD1,TGCGCCAGCAGTGAGGAACAGGGGGCTCAGCCCCAGCATTTT,CASSEEQGAQPQHF
TRBJ1-4,TRBV2,.,.,TGTGCCAGCAGTGATGGGGCCCGGGAGGGTCAACTGTTTTTT,CASSDGAREGQLFF
TRBJ2-7,TRBV5-1,few,TRBD1,TGCGCCAGCAGCCGCCAGGGACAGGGAGCCTACGAGCAGTACTTC,CASSRQGQGAYEQYF
TRBJ2-7,TRBV5-4,.,TRBD2,TGTGCCAGCAGCTTGGGGTCCGGGACTATCATTCTCGAGCAGTACTTC,CASSLGSGTIILEQYF
TRBJ1-5,TRBV2,.,TRBD1,TGTGCCAGCAGCATGGACAGGGGGTTGCAACAGCCCCAGCATTTT,CASSMDRGLQQPQHF
TRBJ2-3,TRBV5-1,.,TRBD2,TGCGCCAGCAGCTTGAGCGGGGATAATCCAGATACGCAGTATTTT,CASSLSGDNPDTQYF
TRBJ2-1,TRBV5-1,.,.,TGCGCCAGCAGCTTAAGGAGGGGCCCCTTGAATGAGCAGTTCTTC,CASSLRRGPLNEQFF
TRBJ2-1,TRBV3-1/TRBV3-2,once,.,TGTGCCAGCAGCCAAGGTGGCAGGGGCTGGTTCTTC,CASSQGGRGWFF
TRBJ1-5,TRBV19,once,TRBD1,TGTGCCAGTACGTACTACACAGGGGGAGTTGGCCAGCCCCAGCATTTT,CASTYYTGGVGQPQHF
TRBJ2-4,TRBV11-3,.,TRBD2,TGTGCCAGCAGCTTCACCGGGACTAGGGGGGCCAAAAACATTCAGTACTTC,CASSFTGTRGAKNIQYF
TRBJ2-2,TRBV7-2,.,TRBD2,TGTGCCAGTAACCCTCCGTTGGGACTAGAAACCGGGGAGCTGTTTTTT,CASNPPLGLETGELFF
TRBJ2-7,TRBV6-5,.,.,TGTGCCAGCAGCCACGGACAGTTGGAGTACGAGCAGTACTTC,CASSHGQLEYEQYF
TRBJ1-6,TRBV5-5,.,TRBD1,TGTGCCAGCAGCTGGGTGGACAGGACCTCACCCCTCCACTTT,CASSWVDRTSPLHF
TRBJ1-2,TRBV6-1,.,TRBD1,TGTGCCAGCAGTGAACAACAGGGGGCGCCCCGGGGCTACACCTTC,CASSEQQGAPRGYTF
TRBJ2-5,TRBV4-1,.,.,TGCGCCAGCAGCCAAGTTGGTCGCTTTAATAGGGAGAAAGAGACCCAGTACTTC,CASSQVGRFNREKETQYF
TRBJ1-3,TRBV7-3,.,.,TGTGCCAGCAGCTTAACCCCACAGGGCTCTGGAAACACCATATATTTT,CASSLTPQGSGNTIYF
TRBJ2-5,TRBV5-1,.,TRBD2,TGCGCCAGCGGAAGCGGGGGGGCTTTAGGAGAGACCCAGTACTTC,CASGSGGALGETQYF
TRBJ1-2,TRBV5-1,.,.,TGCGCCAGCAGCTTGGCCCGGGTGGCGGAGGGCGGCTACACCTTC,CASSLARVAEGGYTF
TRBJ1-2,TRBV6-2/TRBV6-3,.,TRBD1,TGTGCCAGCAGTTGGACAGGGGGCCTGAGTGGCTACACCTTC,CASSWTGGLSGYTF
TRBJ2-1,TRBV6-5,few,.,TGTGCCACTACAGGTTACAATGAGCAGTTCTTC,CATTGYNEQFF
TRBJ2-7,TRBV6-5,once,.,TGTGCCAGGAAAGTTCGGGGCGAGCAGTACTTC,CARKVRGEQYF
TRBJ2-7,TRBV15,.,TRBD1,TGTGCCACCAGCAGAGATAGGTCTCGGCCGACAGGGAGCTCCTACGAGCAGTACTTC,CATSRDRSRPTGSSYEQYF
TRBJ2-7,TRBV6-5,few,.,TGTGCCAGCGGGGCGGGACAGCGCTACGAGCAGTACTTC,CASGAGQRYEQYF